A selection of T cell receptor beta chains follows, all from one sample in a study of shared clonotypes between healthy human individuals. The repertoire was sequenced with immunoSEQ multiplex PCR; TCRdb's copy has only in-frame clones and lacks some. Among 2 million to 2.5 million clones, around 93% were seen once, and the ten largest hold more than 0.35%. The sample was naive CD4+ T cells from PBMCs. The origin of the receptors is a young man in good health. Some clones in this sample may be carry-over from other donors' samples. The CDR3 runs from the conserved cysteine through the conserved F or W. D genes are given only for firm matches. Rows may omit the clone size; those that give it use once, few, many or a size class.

CDR3nt: TGTGCCAGCAGCTTAAGCCCCCGGGTAGCGGGAGGCGAGCAGTTCTTC; CDR3aa: CASSLSPRVAGGEQFF; abundance: -; j_gene: TRBJ2-1; d_gene: TRBD2; v_gene: TRBV11-2
CDR3nt: TGTGCCAGCAGCCCGACTAGCGGGAGGGCTCAGGGTGAGCAGTTCTTC; CDR3aa: CASSPTSGRAQGEQFF; abundance: -; j_gene: TRBJ2-1; d_gene: TRBD2; v_gene: TRBV5-4
CDR3nt: TGTGCCAGCAATTTTACACTGGGCGAGCAGTACTTC; CDR3aa: CASNFTLGEQYF; abundance: -; j_gene: TRBJ2-7; d_gene: -; v_gene: TRBV27
CDR3nt: TGTGCCAGCAGTTCCGGGAATACCTACGAGCAGTACTTC; CDR3aa: CASSSGNTYEQYF; abundance: -; j_gene: TRBJ2-7; d_gene: -; v_gene: TRBV27
CDR3nt: TGTGCCAGCAGTTACGGCAGAGTCTCCTACGAGCAGTACTTC; CDR3aa: CASSYGRVSYEQYF; abundance: -; j_gene: TRBJ2-7; d_gene: -; v_gene: TRBV6-6
CDR3nt: TGCAGCAGCTTGGTAGGGCTAAATGGCTACACCTTC; CDR3aa: CSSLVGLNGYTF; abundance: -; j_gene: TRBJ1-2; d_gene: -; v_gene: TRBV29-1
CDR3nt: TGTGCCAGCAGCTCTACAGGGTCAATGAACACTGAAGCTTTCTTT; CDR3aa: CASSSTGSMNTEAFF; abundance: few; j_gene: TRBJ1-1; d_gene: -; v_gene: TRBV7-3
CDR3nt: TGTGCCAGCAGCTTAAGGGCCCTAGCCAACTCTCGCGACGAGCAGTACTTC; CDR3aa: CASSLRALANSRDEQYF; abundance: -; j_gene: TRBJ2-7; d_gene: -; v_gene: TRBV7-9
CDR3nt: TGTGCCAGCAGTTTTCGAGATACGCAGTATTTT; CDR3aa: CASSFRDTQYF; abundance: once; j_gene: TRBJ2-3; d_gene: -; v_gene: TRBV25-1
CDR3nt: TGTGCCAGTAGTATCGGGCCGAGCGGGGGGCTCACAGATACGCAGTATTTT; CDR3aa: CASSIGPSGGLTDTQYF; abundance: -; j_gene: TRBJ2-3; d_gene: TRBD2; v_gene: TRBV19
CDR3nt: TGTGCCAGCAGTGTCGGACAGGTTGGCCAGCCCCAGCATTTT; CDR3aa: CASSVGQVGQPQHF; abundance: few; j_gene: TRBJ1-5; d_gene: TRBD1; v_gene: TRBV6-1
CDR3nt: TGTGCCAGTAGTCCGACAGGGGACACAGATACGCAGTATTTT; CDR3aa: CASSPTGDTDTQYF; abundance: -; j_gene: TRBJ2-3; d_gene: TRBD1; v_gene: TRBV19
CDR3nt: TGTGCCAGCAGATTCCGGGGACTTAACTATGGCTACACCTTC; CDR3aa: CASRFRGLNYGYTF; abundance: -; j_gene: TRBJ1-2; d_gene: -; v_gene: TRBV28
CDR3nt: TGTGCCAGCAGCTTAGCCGCCAGGGGAAGGCCGGATACGCAGTATTTT; CDR3aa: CASSLAARGRPDTQYF; abundance: -; j_gene: TRBJ2-3; d_gene: -; v_gene: TRBV7-2
CDR3nt: TGTGCCAGTAGTACCAGAAGCCGGGGAAAAACCTACAATGAGCAGTTCTTC; CDR3aa: CASSTRSRGKTYNEQFF; abundance: -; j_gene: TRBJ2-1; d_gene: -; v_gene: TRBV19
CDR3nt: TGCGCCAGCAGCTTGGTTGTGGGAGCCAATGAGCAGTTCTTC; CDR3aa: CASSLVVGANEQFF; abundance: -; j_gene: TRBJ2-1; d_gene: -; v_gene: TRBV5-1
CDR3nt: TGTGCCAGCAGCCAAGTAAACTCCTACCCCGAGCAGTACTTC; CDR3aa: CASSQVNSYPEQYF; abundance: -; j_gene: TRBJ2-7; d_gene: -; v_gene: TRBV4-2
CDR3nt: TGTGCCAGCAGTGAAGGAAAGGCAGGGTGGTCCTACGAGCAGTACTTC; CDR3aa: CASSEGKAGWSYEQYF; abundance: -; j_gene: TRBJ2-7; d_gene: -; v_gene: TRBV6-1
CDR3nt: TGTGCCAGCAGTTACTTTGGCCCGGGACAGCCCCAGCATTTT; CDR3aa: CASSYFGPGQPQHF; abundance: -; j_gene: TRBJ1-5; d_gene: -; v_gene: TRBV6-6
CDR3nt: TGTGCCAGTAGTGGCGGTCGAGCTACAGGGGCTGGGGCCAACGTCCTGACTTTC; CDR3aa: CASSGGRATGAGANVLTF; abundance: once; j_gene: TRBJ2-6; d_gene: TRBD1; v_gene: TRBV19
CDR3nt: TGTGCCTGGAGTTGGTCGGGACAGGGTAGCGCCGGGGAGCTGTTTTTT; CDR3aa: CAWSWSGQGSAGELFF; abundance: -; j_gene: TRBJ2-2; d_gene: TRBD1; v_gene: TRBV30
CDR3nt: TGTGCCAGCAGCCCATCCCCGTCACAGGGAAGTGAAAAACTGTTTTTT; CDR3aa: CASSPSPSQGSEKLFF; abundance: -; j_gene: TRBJ1-4; d_gene: -; v_gene: TRBV9
CDR3nt: TGCGCCAGCAGCTTGGCTTGGGGCGAGACCCAGTACTTC; CDR3aa: CASSLAWGETQYF; abundance: -; j_gene: TRBJ2-5; d_gene: -; v_gene: TRBV5-1
CDR3nt: TGTGCCGGGGGAGGGGGAGTTGGGAACACCGGGGAGCTGTTTTTT; CDR3aa: CAGGGGVGNTGELFF; abundance: -; j_gene: TRBJ2-2; d_gene: -; v_gene: TRBV6-6
CDR3nt: TGTGCCAGCAGTTCAAGGGCCTACGAGCAGTACTTC; CDR3aa: CASSSRAYEQYF; abundance: once; j_gene: TRBJ2-7; d_gene: -; v_gene: TRBV2
CDR3nt: TGTGCCAGCACACCGCCTGGCACAGATACGCAGTATTTT; CDR3aa: CASTPPGTDTQYF; abundance: -; j_gene: TRBJ2-3; d_gene: -; v_gene: TRBV28
CDR3nt: TGCAGCGTTGAAGCAGCCAGAGAGCAGTTCTTC; CDR3aa: CSVEAAREQFF; abundance: -; j_gene: TRBJ2-1; d_gene: -; v_gene: TRBV29-1
CDR3nt: TGTGCCAGCAGTGAAGCTAGGACTAGCGGGAGTGGAGAGACCCAGTACTTC; CDR3aa: CASSEARTSGSGETQYF; abundance: -; j_gene: TRBJ2-5; d_gene: TRBD2; v_gene: TRBV2
CDR3nt: TGTGCCAGCAGCGCAATGGGACTAGCGGGAGGCGAGACCCAGTACTTC; CDR3aa: CASSAMGLAGGETQYF; abundance: -; j_gene: TRBJ2-5; d_gene: TRBD2; v_gene: TRBV9
CDR3nt: TGTGCCAGCTCACCACGGACGGCGAACACCGGGGAGCTGTTTTTT; CDR3aa: CASSPRTANTGELFF; abundance: -; j_gene: TRBJ2-2; d_gene: -; v_gene: TRBV18
CDR3nt: TGTGCCAGCAGTATCGGACAGGCCACAGATACGCAGTATTTT; CDR3aa: CASSIGQATDTQYF; abundance: -; j_gene: TRBJ2-3; d_gene: TRBD1; v_gene: TRBV7-9
CDR3nt: TGTGCCAGCAGAGGGACAGCTAATCAGCCCCAGCATTTT; CDR3aa: CASRGTANQPQHF; abundance: -; j_gene: TRBJ1-5; d_gene: TRBD1; v_gene: TRBV7-9
CDR3nt: TGCAGCGTCAGCGGGTGGGACAATGAGCAGTTCTTC; CDR3aa: CSVSGWDNEQFF; abundance: -; j_gene: TRBJ2-1; d_gene: -; v_gene: TRBV29-1
CDR3nt: TGTGCCAGCAGGGCGGGACAGGGTAATGGGTATGGCTACACCTTC; CDR3aa: CASRAGQGNGYGYTF; abundance: -; j_gene: TRBJ1-2; d_gene: TRBD1; v_gene: TRBV27
CDR3nt: TGTGCCAGCAGTTACAGTTTTGACACTGAAGCTTTCTTT; CDR3aa: CASSYSFDTEAFF; abundance: -; j_gene: TRBJ1-1; d_gene: -; v_gene: TRBV6-6
CDR3nt: TGTGCCAGCAGCTTATATCAGGGTAGAACAGATACGCAGTATTTT; CDR3aa: CASSLYQGRTDTQYF; abundance: -; j_gene: TRBJ2-3; d_gene: -; v_gene: TRBV13
CDR3nt: TGCAGCGTTGAACGGCAGGGCAACACTGAAGCTTTCTTT; CDR3aa: CSVERQGNTEAFF; abundance: few; j_gene: TRBJ1-1; d_gene: -; v_gene: TRBV29-1
CDR3nt: TGCGCCAGCAGCTTGGCCCACGATCAGCCCCAGCATTTT; CDR3aa: CASSLAHDQPQHF; abundance: -; j_gene: TRBJ1-5; d_gene: -; v_gene: TRBV5-1
CDR3nt: TGCGCCAGCAGCATCTCCGGGACTAGCGGGAGTGAGACCCAGTACTTC; CDR3aa: CASSISGTSGSETQYF; abundance: -; j_gene: TRBJ2-5; d_gene: TRBD2; v_gene: TRBV5-1
CDR3nt: TGTGCCAGCTCACCACAACCAAGGACAGTTTTCAACTACGAGCAGTACTTC; CDR3aa: CASSPQPRTVFNYEQYF; abundance: -; j_gene: TRBJ2-7; d_gene: -; v_gene: TRBV18